One and the same sample provided the 9 T cell receptor beta chains below, sequenced in a study of OX40 agonist ivuxolimab in advanced cancers. Repertoires were generated with immunoSEQ multiplex PCR, while TCRdb's copy carries only in-frame clones and drops some. The sample contains more than 55,000 clones, approximately 80% of which appear only once. Sequenced material: CD4+ or CD8+ T cells sorted from blood, taken in a trial of the OX40 agonist ivuxolimab. The receptors stem from an adult with an advanced solid tumor such as melanoma, head and neck, liver or kidney cancer.

The rearrangement links TRBV5-1 to TRBJ2-1, with D unresolved. The germline CDR1 and CDR2 sequences are SGHRS and YFSETQ. The CDR3 length is 11 residues. Deletions cut 0 bases from V and 12 bases from J, with 7 bases between. CDR3 nucleotide sequence: TGCGCCAGCAGCTTGGGGCAAATGCAGTTCTTC. Translating gives CASSLGQMQFF.

V usage is TRBV19 and J usage is TRBJ2-7; TRBD1 aligns across 12 bases. The CDR3 runs 17 residues. Germline V gene sequence: CDR1 LNHDA, CDR2 SQIVND (reference sequence). V lost 7 bases and J lost 5; bases outside the gene matches: 15. The CDR3 nucleotides read TGTGCCAGTATTCACTCACCCGGGACAGGGGGCAGAGACGAGCAGTACTTC. As protein: CASIHSPGTGGRDEQYF.

The chain uses TRBV28 and TRBJ1-2; D is uncertain. V was shortened by 7 bases and J by 4 bases, with 16 bases between the two germline ends. Germline V gene sequence: CDR1 MDHEN, CDR2 SYDVKM. The CDR3 spans 14 residues. Here the CDR3 DNA reads TGTGCCAGCACTTCCGGGTCCGAGGCCTATGGCTACACCTTC. Translated: CASTSGSEAYGYTF.

There are a few counts of this clone. V gene TRBV7-6 combines with J gene TRBJ2-1; no firm D call. CDR1 and CDR2 from the germline V gene are SGHVS and FNYEAQ. With 0 bases removed from V and 4 bases from J, the gap between germline ends came to 1 base. The CDR3 has 12 residues. CDR3 coding DNA: TGTGCCAGCAGCTTAGCGTACAATGAGCAGTTCTTC. Translating gives CASSLAYNEQFF.

The table lists this clone with a count of one. CDR3 sequence (DNA): TGTGCCAGCTCCCCTATAGGAGGCTCTGGCTACACCTTC. It specifies CASSPIGGSGYTF. V gene TRBV18 combines with J gene TRBJ1-2, with D unresolved. The CDR3 consists of 13 residues. The germline gives CDR1 KGHSH, CDR2 LQKENI. The germline V and J ends were trimmed by 6 bases and 7 bases, with 15 bases remaining between them.

This chain uses TRBV5-1 with TRBJ2-1; the match to TRBD2 covers 10 bases. V lost 0 bases, J lost 10 bases, and 7 bases stayed unmatched. CDR3 length: 15 amino acids. Germline values: CDR1 SGHRS, CDR2 YFSETQ. The CDR3 bases are TGCGCCAGCAGCTTGGCTCTAGCGGGAGTAGGGGAGCAGTTCTTC. It yields the protein CASSLALAGVGEQFF. The whole variable domain, filled in from reference TRBV5-1 and TRBJ2-1, reads KAGVTQTPRYLIKTRGQQVTLSCSPISGHRSVSWYQQTPGQGLQFLFEYFSETQRNKGNFPGRFSGRQFSNSRSEMNVSTLELGDSALYLCASSLALAGVGEQFFGPGTRLTVL.

This clone was seen once. This rearrangement joins TRBV5-1 to TRBJ2-7; 8 bases are a match to TRBD2. The CDR3 totals 13 residues. Germline V lookup: CDR1 SGHRS, CDR2 YFSETQ. V lost 3 bases, J lost 6 bases, and 5 bases stayed unmatched. CDR3 sequence (DNA): TGCGCCAGCAGCTGGAATAGCGGGGTCGAGCAGTACTTC. It encodes CASSWNSGVEQYF.

The genes are TRBV15 and TRBJ1-6, with D possibly TRBD1 on 5 matching bases. The V end lost 7 bases, the J end lost 8 bases, and 12 bases lay between the germline ends. The CDR3 sequence is 13 residues long. Germline values: CDR1 LNHNV, CDR2 YYDKDF (reference sequence). The CDR3 is CATTRGTHSPLHF. CDR3 DNA: TGTGCCACCACACGAGGGACCCATTCACCCCTCCACTTT.

V and J are TRBV19 and TRBJ1-1; D call uncertain. This CDR3 region has 15 residues. Trimming took 3 bases from V and 6 from J, leaving 17 bases between them. CDR1 and CDR2 (germline): LNHDA, SQIVND (reference sequence). CDR3 in amino acids: CASSIAVGGQAEAFF. In DNA form, the CDR3 reads TGTGCCAGTAGTATCGCCGTTGGAGGGCAAGCTGAAGCTTTCTTT.